Each of the 17 T cell receptor beta chains below was sequenced from the same sample in a study of OX40 agonist ivuxolimab in advanced cancers. Here immunoSEQ multiplex PCR was the method, and the copy in TCRdb shows in-frame clones only, minus some. The table has about 50,000 clones, approximately 79% seen once. Sample: CD4+ or CD8+ T cells sorted from blood, taken in a trial of the OX40 agonist ivuxolimab. All receptors come from an adult with an advanced solid tumor such as melanoma, head and neck, liver or kidney cancer.

The chain recombines TRBV11-2 with TRBJ2-2; 8 bases match TRBD1. CDR1 SGHAT and CDR2 FQNNGV come from the germline V gene. With 2 bases clipped from V and 7 bases from J, the junction kept 9 bases outside the gene matches. The CDR3 is 16 amino acids. The CDR3 reads CASSLSRGPLSGELFF. The CDR3 DNA reads as TGTGCCAGCAGCTTATCCAGGGGGCCCCTAAGCGGGGAGCTGTTTTTT.

The rearrangement links TRBV7-3 to TRBJ2-1, with 7 bases identical to TRBD2. The CDR3 contains 13 residues. Germline V gene data show CDR1 as SGHTA and CDR2 as FQGTGA. J gave up 7 bases and V 5 bases, and 5 bases lay outside the gene matches. CDR3: CASSPKGGNEQFF. The CDR3 region has the DNA TGTGCCAGCAGCCCAAAGGGAGGGAATGAGCAGTTCTTC. The complete variable domain, with remaining parts taken from reference TRBV7-3 and TRBJ2-1, reads GAGVSQTPSNKVTEKGKYVELRCDPISGHTALYWYRQSLGQGPEFLIYFQGTGAADDSGLPNDRFFAVRPEGSVSTLKIQRTERGDSAVYLCASSPKGGNEQFFGPGTRLTVL.

The chain couples TRBV5-1 to TRBJ2-5, with D possibly matching TRBD1 (6 bases). Germline CDR1 and CDR2: SGHRS and YFSETQ. The CDR3 is 14 residues long. V was clipped by 4 bases and J by 2 bases, with 12 bases between them. The CDR3 region has the DNA TGCGCCAGCAGCCAGGGGAGACCTCAAGAGACCCAGTACTTC. Protein sequence: CASSQGRPQETQYF.

V usage is TRBV7-2 and J usage is TRBJ1-5; unclear D gene. Trimming left V 5 bases short and J 1 base short, with 12 bases between. Germline CDR1 reads SGHTA; CDR2 reads FQGNSA. The CDR3 is 15 residues long. The CDR3 DNA is TGTGCCAGCAGCCGTGACCTGGGGAGCAATCAGCCCCAGCATTTT. This encodes CASSRDLGSNQPQHF.

The V call is TRBV9, the J call TRBJ2-5; D remains unclear. With 4 bases removed from V and 6 bases from J, the gap between germline ends came to 4 bases. This CDR3 region has 10 residues. Germline assignment: CDR1 SGDLS and CDR2 YYNGEE. The CDR3 sequence: CASSPQTQYF. As DNA, the CDR3 is TGTGCCAGCAGCCCCCAGACCCAGTACTTC.

The chain links TRBV23-1 to TRBJ1-1, with D perhaps matching TRBD1 (6 bases). TRBV23-1 belongs to the ORF category, with a function that is uncertain. CDR3 length equals 14 residues. Trimming removed 8 bases from V and 1 base from J, with 14 bases in between. The CDR3 region is CASLGGAGNTEAFF. CDR3 bases: TGCGCCAGCCTGGGGGGGGCAGGGAACACTGAAGCTTTCTTT.

This chain links TRBV25-1 with TRBJ2-5; a possible D gene is TRBD2 (6 bases). CDR3 size: 15 residues. Per the germline V gene, CDR1 is MGHDK and CDR2 is SYGVNS. Trimming removed 3 bases from V and 4 bases from J, with 15 bases in between. Written as DNA, the CDR3 is TGTGCCAGCAGTGAGCCGGGACTCCGCGTAGAGACCCAGTACTTC. It is translated as CASSEPGLRVETQYF. Combining the CDR3 with reference TRBV25-1 and TRBJ2-5 gives the whole variable domain EADIYQTPRYLVIGTGKKITLECSQTMGHDKMYWYQQDPGMELHLIHYSYGVNSTEKGDLSSESTVSRIRTEHFPLTLESARPSHTSQYLCASSEPGLRVETQYFGPGTRLLVL.

The V and J genes are TRBV9 and TRBJ2-1; no definite D call. Germline CDR1 and CDR2: SGDLS and YYNGEE. The CDR3 extends over 13 amino acids. The germline V and J ends were trimmed by 2 bases and 5 bases, with 8 bases remaining between them. The CDR3: CASSVRTHNEQFF. For the CDR3, the DNA is TGTGCCAGCAGCGTTAGGACCCACAATGAGCAGTTCTTC.

The chain is built from TRBV6-4 and TRBJ1-6, with a tentative D call TRBD1 (6 bases). Germline loops: CDR1 MRHNA, CDR2 SNTAGT. This CDR3 has 15 residues. The V end was cut by 2 bases, the J end by 9 bases, with 14 bases between. The CDR3 spells CASSDEGGGGSPLHF. The CDR3 DNA is TGTGCCAGCAGTGACGAGGGGGGAGGGGGTTCACCCCTCCACTTT.

CDR3 loop: CASSLIDSITQPQHF. In DNA form, the CDR3 reads TGTGCCAGCAGTCTCATCGACAGCATTACTCAGCCCCAGCATTTT. The chain carries TRBV28 and TRBJ1-5; perhaps TRBD1 as D (5 bases). Trimming took off 5 bases at V and 6 bases at J, with 17 bases between the two ends. Germline loops: CDR1 MDHEN, CDR2 SYDVKM. The CDR3 runs to 15 residues.

The chain recombines TRBV19 with TRBJ2-1; D possibly corresponds to TRBD1 (6 bases). V gave up 4 bases and J gave up 6 bases, with 19 bases separating them. Per germline, CDR1 LNHDA and CDR2 SQIVND (reference sequence). The CDR3 consists of 16 residues. The CDR3 DNA follows: TGTGCCAGTAGTACTACAGGGTCCGCGGCCGTCAATGAGCAGTTCTTC. This translates into CASSTTGSAAVNEQFF.

With regard to this clone: The sample contains more than one DNA sequence encoding this CDR3. The rearrangement uses TRBV6-5 and TRBJ2-7; possible D gene TRBD2, 6 bases. The length of the CDR3 is 13 residues. The germline gives CDR1 MNHEY, CDR2 SVGAGI. Trimming removed 0 bases at V and 3 bases at J, with 6 bases between. The CDR3 is CASSYSRGYEQYF. CDR3 in DNA: TGTGCCAGCAGTTACTCGCGGGGCTACGAGCAGTACTTC.

This chain links TRBV7-3 with TRBJ2-3, with D hard to call. This CDR3 contains 13 residues. V lost 4 bases and J lost 6, with 11 bases in between. Germline V gene data show CDR1 as SGHTA and CDR2 as FQGTGA. The CDR3 spells CASSYNAADTQYF. The CDR3 nucleotides read TGTGCCAGCAGCTACAATGCTGCGGATACGCAGTATTTT.

The chain employs TRBV18 and TRBJ2-1, with 7 bases lining up with TRBD2. This CDR3 spans 15 amino acids. Germline CDR1 KGHSH, CDR2 LQKENI. J gave up 4 bases and V 5 bases, and 8 bases lay outside the gene matches. The CDR3 DNA reads as TGTGCCAGCTCATGGGCGGGAGTGGGATACAATGAGCAGTTCTTC. The encoded protein is CASSWAGVGYNEQFF.

This clone was observed a few times. This chain connects TRBV2 to TRBJ1-1; D not resolved. Trimming removed 3 bases from V and 10 bases from J, with 9 bases in between. CDR1 and CDR2 from the germline V gene are SNHLY and FYNNEI. This CDR3 spans 11 amino acids. CDR3 protein: CASSEFRGAFF. The CDR3, as DNA: TGTGCCAGCAGTGAGTTCCGTGGAGCTTTCTTT.

The chain is built from TRBV7-9 and TRBJ1-1; no reliable D call. CDR3 length equals 13 residues. V lost 5 bases and J 0 bases, leaving 7 bases between the germline ends. Germline values: CDR1 SEHNR, CDR2 FQNEAQ (reference sequence). Here the CDR3 reads CASSEGMNTEAFF. In DNA form, the CDR3 reads TGTGCCAGCAGCGAAGGGATGAACACTGAAGCTTTCTTT.

J is TRBJ1-3 and V is TRBV7-2, with 7 positions matching TRBD1. Trimming removed 0 bases from V and 2 bases from J; junction bases left unmatched: 1. Germline V gene data show CDR1 as SGHTA and CDR2 as FQGNSA. CDR3 size: 15 residues. CDR3 sequence (DNA): TGTGCCAGCAGCTTAGCCGGGACAGCTGGAAACACCATATATTTT. This gives the protein CASSLAGTAGNTIYF.